The next 24 T cell receptor beta chains were all read from a single sample in a study of PD-L1 blockade in urothelial cancer. The time point: pretreatment peripheral blood. TCRdb's table, derived via immunoSEQ multiplex PCR, lists solely in-frame clones and lacks some. The repertoire holds around 130,000 clones, with around 85% as singletons. Sequencing used PBMCs, obtained around atezolizumab (anti-PD-L1) treatment. These receptor sequences come from a man between 50 and 59 years old with urothelial cancer.

This chain links TRBV29-1 with TRBJ2-7; TRBD2 might be the D (6 bases). V gave up 1 base and J gave up 3 bases, with 19 bases separating them. CDR3 length: 16 residues. Germline V CDR1 and CDR2: SQVTM, ANQGSEA. The CDR3 sequence is CSVEGGNGRRSYEQYF. The CDR3 region has the DNA TGCAGCGTTGAAGGAGGGAACGGGAGAAGGAGCTACGAGCAGTACTTC.

V gene TRBV13 combines with J gene TRBJ2-7; 9 bases fit TRBD1. The V gene's germline CDR1 is PRHDT and CDR2 FYEKMQ (reference sequence). This CDR3 contains 17 residues. Trimming took 2 bases from V and 1 from J; bases not matched to a gene: 9. DNA of the CDR3: TGTGCCAGCAGCTTATCCGCGGGGACAGGGAAGTCCTACGAGCAGTACTTC. It yields the protein CASSLSAGTGKSYEQYF.

The chain couples TRBV5-4 to TRBJ1-2, with D perhaps TRBD1 (6 bases). The germline CDR1 and CDR2 sequences are SGHNT and YYREEE (reference sequence). The V end was cut by 3 bases, the J end by 1 base, with 22 bases between. This CDR3 comprises 18 residues. In DNA, the CDR3 is TGTGCCAGCAGCTCCCCCCTCCGGGGGGCGAGAGTTAACTATGGCTACACCTTC. Translation gives CASSSPLRGARVNYGYTF.

The CDR3 DNA reads as TGTGCCAGTAACCGGGGGGGGAGCGCTGAAGCTTTCTTT. It is translated as CASNRGGSAEAFF. The J gene is TRBJ1-1, the V gene TRBV6-5; weak D call: TRBD1 (5 bases). Germline lookup yields CDR1 MNHEY and CDR2 SVGAGI. The CDR3 has 13 amino acids. The germline V and J ends were trimmed by 9 bases and 6 bases, with 17 bases remaining between them.

The J gene is TRBJ2-1, the V gene TRBV4-2; D is possibly TRBD2 (7 bases). Per the germline V gene, CDR1 is LGHNA and CDR2 is YNFKEQ. V shed 4 bases and J shed 9 bases, with 25 bases lying between them. The CDR3 contains 17 residues. CDR3 sequence reads: CASSREGGRSLGGEQFF. The DNA of the CDR3 is TGTGCCAGCAGCCGGGAGGGGGGGAGGAGTCTAGGTGGTGAGCAGTTCTTC.

The chain joins TRBV7-2 to TRBJ2-3; TRBD2 agrees at 8 bases. Germline-derived CDR1 and CDR2 are SGHTA and FQGNSA. V lost 5 bases and J lost 1; bases outside the gene matches: 2. This CDR3 spans 14 amino acids. DNA for the CDR3: TGTGCCAGCAGCACTAGCGGAGGCACAGATACGCAGTATTTT. Amino acid sequence: CASSTSGGTDTQYF.

This chain joins TRBV2 and TRBJ2-2; D is unresolved. This CDR3 spans 13 amino acids. Germline V gives CDR1 SNHLY, CDR2 FYNNEI. V was shortened by 4 bases and J by 6 bases, with 9 bases between the two germline ends. CDR3 sequence (DNA): TGTGCCAGCAGTGTTCACTCTTCCGGGGAGCTGTTTTTT. Protein: CASSVHSSGELFF.

The chain uses TRBV5-8 and TRBJ1-4; TRBD1 agrees at 7 bases. V lost 0 bases and J lost 7; bases outside the gene matches: 3. The CDR3 has 14 amino acids. The V gene's germline CDR1 is SGHTS and CDR2 YDEGEE. The CDR3 DNA follows: TGTGCCAGCAGCTTGGGACAGGGATCTGAAAAACTGTTTTTT. This gives the protein CASSLGQGSEKLFF.

The rearrangement links TRBV13 to TRBJ2-7, with 12 positions matching TRBD2. V lost 5 bases, J lost 6 bases, and 8 bases stayed unmatched. This CDR3 is 15 amino acids long. From germline, CDR1 is PRHDT and CDR2 FYEKMQ (reference sequence). CDR3 protein: CASSPLTSGSREQYF. CDR3 nucleotide sequence: TGTGCCAGCAGCCCCCTGACTAGCGGGAGTCGCGAGCAGTACTTC.

The J gene is TRBJ1-1, the V gene TRBV28; D is uncertain. This CDR3 is built from 16 residues. The germline V gene encodes CDR1 MDHEN and CDR2 SYDVKM. Between the trimmed V and J ends, which lost 4 bases and 1 base, there was a span of 16 bases. The CDR3: CASSSSEGRSNTEAFF. The CDR3 DNA reads TGTGCCAGCAGTTCCAGTGAGGGCAGGTCGAACACTGAAGCTTTCTTT. Filled out from reference TRBV28 and TRBJ1-1, the complete variable domain reads DVKVTQSSRYLVKRTGEKVFLECVQDMDHENMFWYRQDPGLGLRLIYFSYDVKMKEKGDIPEGYSVSREKKERFSLILESASTNQTSMYLCASSSSEGRSNTEAFFGQGTRLTVV.

A few counts support this clone. V usage is TRBV14 and J usage is TRBJ2-5, with 7 bases fitting TRBD2. In germline, CDR1 is SGHDN, CDR2 FVKESK. After removal of 2 bases from V and 0 bases from J, the junction contained 6 bases not matched to a gene. CDR3 length: 16 residues. DNA of the CDR3: TGTGCCAGCAGCCAACTAGCGGCAAAGAACCAAGAGACCCAGTACTTC. Its protein is CASSQLAAKNQETQYF.

The table lists this clone with a count of one. The chain is built from TRBV5-1 and TRBJ2-3, with 8 bases identical to TRBD2. Per germline, CDR1 SGHRS and CDR2 YFSETQ. J lost 3 bases, V lost 0 bases, and 3 bases had no gene match. This CDR3 region has 15 residues. For the CDR3, the DNA is TGCGCCAGCAGCTTGGCGGGAGGGTGGACAGATACGCAGTATTTT. Amino acids: CASSLAGGWTDTQYF.

In its sample, this clone was seen once. The CDR3 DNA reads TGTGCCAGCAGTTACGTGCCGGGTGGGGAGACCCAGTACTTC. This codes for CASSYVPGGETQYF. V usage is TRBV6-5 and J usage is TRBJ2-5, with D unresolved. Per germline, CDR1 MNHEY and CDR2 SVGAGI. The CDR3 runs to 14 residues. V gave up 2 bases and J gave up 5 bases, with 12 bases separating them.

This chain links TRBV28 with TRBJ2-7, with TRBD2 identical over 13 bases. With V trimmed by 7 bases and J by 1 base, 10 bases remained unmatched. Germline V gene lookup returns CDR1 MDHEN and CDR2 SYDVKM. The CDR3 sequence is 17 residues long. CDR3 sequence: CASTGLAGVRVSYEQYF. The CDR3 DNA follows: TGTGCCAGCACCGGACTAGCGGGAGTACGGGTTTCCTACGAGCAGTACTTC.

The rearrangement joins TRBV19 to TRBJ2-7, with 9 bases aligning to TRBD1. CDR1 is LNHDA, CDR2 SQIVND, per germline (reference sequence). The CDR3 sequence is 14 residues long. V was pared by 9 bases and J by 5 bases, with 11 bases of the junction left unmatched. CDR3 in DNA: TGTGCCAGCTCACAAAGGGACAGGGACGACGAGCAGTACTTC. Translated: CASSQRDRDDEQYF. The entire variable domain, with the rest obtained from reference TRBV19 and TRBJ2-7, is as follows: DGGITQSPKYLFRKEGQNVTLSCEQNLNHDAMYWYRQDPGQGLRLIYYSQIVNDFQKGDIAEGYSVSREKKESFPLTVTSAQKNPTAFYLCASSQRDRDDEQYFGPGTRLTVT.

The chain recombines TRBV10-2 with TRBJ2-7; 10 nucleotides agree with TRBD2. CDR1 WSHSY and CDR2 SAAADI come from the germline V gene. J was trimmed by 4 bases and V by 4 bases; bases with no gene match: 4. The CDR3 covers 14 residues. For the CDR3, the DNA is TGCGCCAGCAGTGTTCAAGCGGGAGGGTACGAGCAGTACTTC. Translated: CASSVQAGGYEQYF.

The genes are TRBV6-1 and TRBJ2-7; the D gene is possibly TRBD1 (6 bases). The length of the CDR3 is 15 residues. CDR1 and CDR2 (germline): MNHNS, SASEGT. Trimming left V 6 bases short and J 0 bases short, with 15 bases between. DNA for the CDR3: TGTGCCAGCAGATCCGGGACACAGAGCTCCTACGAGCAGTACTTC. It translates to CASRSGTQSSYEQYF.

This sequence joins TRBV9 and TRBJ2-7; D remains ambiguous. Germline V lookup: CDR1 SGDLS, CDR2 YYNGEE. Between the trimmed V and J ends, which lost 0 bases and 2 bases, there was a span of 12 bases. The CDR3 length is 15 residues. CDR3: CASSVDAGSTYEQYF. The CDR3 DNA is TGTGCCAGCAGCGTAGATGCAGGTTCTACCTACGAGCAGTACTTC. Full variable domain (rest looked up from reference TRBV9 and TRBJ2-7): DSGVTQTPKHLITATGQRVTLRCSPRSGDLSVYWYQQSLDQGLQFLIQYYNGEERAKGNILERFSAQQFPDLHSELNLSSLELGDSALYFCASSVDAGSTYEQYFGPGTRLTVT.

As regards this clone: Other DNA sequences in this sample translate to the same CDR3. The chain carries TRBV7-9 and TRBJ2-1; TRBD2 matches at 7 bases. Germline V gene sequence: CDR1 SEHNR, CDR2 FQNEAQ (reference sequence). The CDR3 extends over 15 amino acids. Trimming took 1 base from V and 4 from J; bases not matched to a gene: 4. This CDR3 reads CASSLGGGRYNEQFF. In DNA form, the CDR3 reads TGTGCCAGCAGCTTAGGGGGGGGGAGATACAATGAGCAGTTCTTC.

The chain links TRBV6-1 to TRBJ1-4; no definite D call. Germline assignment: CDR1 MNHNS and CDR2 SASEGT. This CDR3 is 13 amino acids long. V shed 10 bases and J shed 8 bases, with 17 bases lying between them. The chain's CDR3 is CATTGMSREKLFF. The CDR3 DNA reads TGTGCCACTACGGGGATGAGTCGGGAAAAACTGTTTTTT.

The chain carries TRBV6-6 and TRBJ2-7, with D perhaps matching TRBD1 (6 bases). V was trimmed by 5 bases and J by 4 bases, leaving 12 bases between them. Germline V gene lookup returns CDR1 MNHNY and CDR2 SVGAGI (reference sequence). The CDR3 runs 13 residues. CDR3 nucleotides: TGTGCCAGCAGTCAAGGACAGATGTACGAGCAGTACTTC. As protein: CASSQGQMYEQYF.

The rearrangement joins TRBV5-5 to TRBJ1-2; a possible D gene is TRBD1 (6 bases). This CDR3 contains 14 residues. V lost 4 bases and J 7 bases, leaving 17 bases between the germline ends. From germline, CDR1 is SGHKS and CDR2 YYEKEE (reference sequence). The CDR3 reads CASSPIRGLGGYTF. Written as DNA, the CDR3 is TGTGCCAGCAGCCCAATCAGGGGTCTAGGTGGCTACACCTTC.

V gene TRBV9 combines with J gene TRBJ1-3; D gene ambiguous. The CDR3 runs 15 residues. Trimming stripped 3 bases from V and 1 base from J, with 11 bases between. Germline lookup yields CDR1 SGDLS and CDR2 YYNGEE. CDR3: CASSARTGSGNTIYF. In nucleotides, the CDR3 is TGTGCCAGCAGCGCTCGAACGGGGTCTGGAAACACCATATATTTT.

This chain joins TRBV7-3 and TRBJ2-1; weak D call: TRBD1 (6 bases). Trimming stripped 5 bases from V and 4 bases from J, with 18 bases between. The CDR3 contains 16 residues. Germline CDR1 and CDR2: SGHTA and FQGTGA. The CDR3 loop reads CASSPGQLSLYNEQFF. CDR3 sequence (DNA): TGTGCCAGCAGCCCAGGACAGCTAAGTCTTTACAATGAGCAGTTCTTC.